Listed below are T cell receptor beta chains from one sample, sequenced in a study of T-cell reconstitution after alpha-beta-depleted transplantation in children. Each CDR3 protein is one row after TCRdb ran MiXCR on the PCR reads. This table has 3,000 to 4,000 distinct CDR3 sequences, more than 9.5% appearing once. The sample consisted of PBMCs, mostly from graft donor cells, taken 360 days after TCRalphabeta/CD19-depleted stem cell transplant. These TCRs come from a patient younger than 10 who had a stem cell transplant for inherited bone marrow failure, so the T cells may come from the graft donor. The CDR3 runs from the conserved cysteine through the conserved F or W. D genes are given only for firm matches. Only part of the rows carry a size: once, few, many, or a class if the clone is expanded.

j_call v_call d_call clone_size cdr3_aa cdr3_nt
TRBJ2-3 TRBV5-1 TRBD2 NA CASTRLAGASTDTQYF TGCGCCAGCACCCGACTAGCGGGGGCCTCCACAGATACGCAGTATTTT
TRBJ2-1 TRBV29-1 TRBD2 large CSVEDQVAGGPGEQFF TGCAGCGTTGAAGATCAAGTGGCGGGGGGGCCGGGTGAGCAGTTCTTC
TRBJ1-2 TRBV5-1 NA many CASSPIQGSYGYTF TGCGCCAGCAGCCCAATACAGGGTAGCTATGGCTACACCTTC
TRBJ1-2 TRBV19 NA many CASSALLGERRYGYTF TGTGCCAGTAGTGCCCTATTGGGGGAGAGGCGCTATGGCTACACCTTC
TRBJ2-7 TRBV12-3/TRBV12-4 TRBD1 many CASSSWTGSYEQYF TGTGCCAGCAGTTCTTGGACAGGCTCCTACGAGCAGTACTTC
TRBJ2-3 TRBV10-3 NA many CAISRDTLSTDTQYF TGTGCCATCTCCCGGGACACCCTGAGCACAGATACGCAGTATTTT
TRBJ2-7 TRBV7-2 NA many CASSRVGTSSSYEQYF TGTGCCAGCAGCCGGGTGGGGACGTCGAGCTCCTACGAGCAGTACTTC
TRBJ1-4 TRBV5-5 NA many CASSLAQPEKLFF TGTGCCAGCAGCTTAGCACAACCCGAAAAACTGTTTTTT
TRBJ2-3 TRBV14 NA many CASSQARRDTQYF TGTGCCAGCAGCCAAGCAAGGCGGGATACGCAGTATTTT
TRBJ1-4 TRBV7-9 NA many CATRREEKLFF TGTGCCACCCGCCGGGAGGAAAAACTGTTTTTT
TRBJ1-4 TRBV7-2 NA many CASSLGQNEKLFF TGTGCCAGCAGCTTAGGCCAGAATGAAAAACTGTTTTTT
TRBJ2-7 TRBV12-3/TRBV12-4 TRBD2 medium-sized CASRMVAGGGYEQYF TGTGCCAGCAGGATGGTAGCGGGAGGGGGCTACGAGCAGTACTTC
TRBJ2-7 TRBV27 TRBD2 many CASSPLSGTSSEQYF TGTGCCAGCAGTCCCCTCTCCGGGACTAGCTCCGAGCAGTACTTC
TRBJ2-6 TRBV18 NA many CASSPRPITRAGANVLTF TGTGCCAGCTCACCAAGGCCGATCACCCGTGCTGGGGCCAACGTCCTGACTTTC
TRBJ1-6 TRBV18 NA few CASSLRVYNSPLHF TGTGCCAGCTCACTTCGGGTGTATAATTCACCCCTCCACTTT
TRBJ1-1 TRBV7-9 NA many CASSLRTTDTEAFF TGTGCCAGCAGCCTCCGAACTACCGACACTGAAGCTTTCTTT
TRBJ1-5 TRBV15 NA NA CSNQPQHF TGTAGCAATCAGCCCCAGCATTTT
TRBJ2-1 TRBV5-6 TRBD2 NA CASSPGLAGVEQFF TGTGCCAGCAGCCCGGGGCTAGCGGGAGTGGAGCAGTTCTTC
TRBJ2-7 TRBV28 NA many CASSLTPTYEQYF TGTGCCAGCAGTTTAACGCCGACCTACGAGCAGTACTTC